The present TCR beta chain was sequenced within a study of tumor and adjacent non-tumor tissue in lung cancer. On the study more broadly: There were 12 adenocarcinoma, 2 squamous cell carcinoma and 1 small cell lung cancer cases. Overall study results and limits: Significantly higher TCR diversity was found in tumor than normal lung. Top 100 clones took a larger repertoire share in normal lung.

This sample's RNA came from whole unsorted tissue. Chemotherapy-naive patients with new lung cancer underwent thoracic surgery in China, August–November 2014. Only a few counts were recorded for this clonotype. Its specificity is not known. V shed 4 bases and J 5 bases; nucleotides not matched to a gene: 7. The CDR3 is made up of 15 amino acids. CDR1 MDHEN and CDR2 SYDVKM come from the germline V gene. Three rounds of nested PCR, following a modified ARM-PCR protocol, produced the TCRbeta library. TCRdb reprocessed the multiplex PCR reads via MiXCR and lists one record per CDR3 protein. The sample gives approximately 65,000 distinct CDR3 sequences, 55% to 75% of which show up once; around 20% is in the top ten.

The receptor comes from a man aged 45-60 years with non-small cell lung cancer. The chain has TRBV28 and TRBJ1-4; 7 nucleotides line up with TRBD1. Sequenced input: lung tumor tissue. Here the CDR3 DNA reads TGTGCCAGCAGTTCACGCCGACAGGGAAATGAAAAACTGTTTTTT. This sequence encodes CASSSRRQGNEKLFF. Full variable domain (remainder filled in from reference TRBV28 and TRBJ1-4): DVKVTQSSRYLVKRTGEKVFLECVQDMDHENMFWYRQDPGLGLRLIYFSYDVKMKEKGDIPEGYSVSREKKERFSLILESASTNQTSMYLCASSSRRQGNEKLFFGSGTQLSVL.